The rows below give T cell receptor beta chains drawn from one sample of a study of CD8 T cells in ankylosing spondylitis. TCRdb reprocessed the 5' RACE reads with MiXCR, giving one entry per CDR3 protein. The sample contains about 330,000 distinct CDR3 sequences, 7.5% to 9% of which appear only once. The source material was blood, either unsorted or a sorted T cell fraction (not recorded which). These receptor sequences come from a male donor with ankylosing spondylitis. Each CDR3 is given with its conserved first and last residue. A D gene is named only where the DNA matches it firmly.

CDR3aa,len,j_gene,v_gene,d_gene
CAWSVKSPLHF,11,TRBJ1-6,TRBV30,NA
CASSRGQMWEQYF,13,TRBJ2-7,TRBV12-3/TRBV12-4,TRBD1
CASNFRHFPGNEQFF,15,TRBJ2-1,TRBV6-2/TRBV6-3,NA
CASGLAGPYNEQFF,14,TRBJ2-1,TRBV7-9,TRBD2
CASRKGQGVSYEQYF,15,TRBJ2-7,TRBV6-1,TRBD1
CASNWRGSSGNTIYF,15,TRBJ1-3,TRBV28,NA
CASRDVAFSYNEQFF,15,TRBJ2-1,TRBV6-1,NA
CASSPGRVTGPAFF,14,TRBJ1-1,TRBV6-1,TRBD1
CSVADRVQETQYF,13,TRBJ2-5,TRBV29-1,TRBD1
CASSFEGVSSYNEQFF,16,TRBJ2-1,TRBV7-9,NA
CASSPTGGRTGELFF,15,TRBJ2-2,TRBV6-2/TRBV6-3,TRBD1
CASSLALGWGAFF,13,TRBJ1-1,TRBV12-3/TRBV12-4,NA
CASTLSGRALYEQFF,15,TRBJ2-1,TRBV12-3/TRBV12-4,TRBD2
CASSVEGGKGQPQHF,15,TRBJ1-5,TRBV9,NA
CASRTPSAYTGELFF,15,TRBJ2-2,TRBV28,NA
CASSLGRNSPLHF,13,TRBJ1-6,TRBV7-3,NA
CASSFVDRDATEAFF,15,TRBJ1-1,TRBV5-1,TRBD1
CASSETSGFGNEQFF,15,TRBJ2-1,TRBV5-1,TRBD2
CASSRAVGYEQYF,13,TRBJ2-7,TRBV12-3/TRBV12-4,NA
CASSMQDSGNTIYF,14,TRBJ1-3,TRBV4-2,NA
CASSPEGPYGYTF,13,TRBJ1-2,TRBV9,NA
CASSFAGQGYEQYF,14,TRBJ2-7,TRBV5-1,TRBD1
CASSYGLAGSVTGELFF,17,TRBJ2-2,TRBV5-1,TRBD2
CASSLEAGARYEQYF,15,TRBJ2-7,TRBV7-2,TRBD2
CSAAGPIANEQFF,13,TRBJ2-1,TRBV20-1,NA
CSAASSGSYNEQFF,14,TRBJ2-1,TRBV20-1,TRBD2
CASSLWRDSYEQYF,14,TRBJ2-7,TRBV28,NA
CASSLGDRYNEQFF,14,TRBJ2-1,TRBV5-6,TRBD1
CASSLRRDLGGYTF,14,TRBJ1-2,TRBV11-3,NA
CSARDAQAPEAFF,13,TRBJ1-1,TRBV20-1,NA
CSAREDRGLWKLFF,14,TRBJ1-4,TRBV20-1,TRBD1
CSVEVSGDYGYTF,13,TRBJ1-2,TRBV29-1,NA
CASSQGTGTAANYGYTF,17,TRBJ1-2,TRBV4-1,NA
CSARVPSEQYF,11,TRBJ2-7,TRBV20-1,NA
CASSQGRMGGSEQFF,15,TRBJ2-1,TRBV4-3,TRBD2
CARTLAGERETQYF,14,TRBJ2-5,TRBV2,TRBD2
CASSGGSLNQPQHF,14,TRBJ1-5,TRBV27,TRBD1
CASSVLAEDLYEQYF,15,TRBJ2-7,TRBV9,TRBD2
CASSDHPPSNQPQHF,15,TRBJ1-5,TRBV10-1,NA